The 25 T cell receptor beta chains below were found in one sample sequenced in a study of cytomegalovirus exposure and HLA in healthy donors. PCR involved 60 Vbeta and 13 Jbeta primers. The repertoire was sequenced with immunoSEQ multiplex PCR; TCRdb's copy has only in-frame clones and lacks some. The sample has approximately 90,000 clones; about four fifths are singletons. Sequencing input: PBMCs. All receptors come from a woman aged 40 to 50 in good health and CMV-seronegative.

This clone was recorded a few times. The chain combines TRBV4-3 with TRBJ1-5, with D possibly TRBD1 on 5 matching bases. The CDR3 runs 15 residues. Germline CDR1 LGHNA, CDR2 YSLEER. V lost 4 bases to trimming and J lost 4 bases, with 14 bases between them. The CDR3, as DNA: TGCGCCAGCAGCCGGGGGGTACAGAGTAATCAGCCCCAGCATTTT. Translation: CASSRGVQSNQPQHF.

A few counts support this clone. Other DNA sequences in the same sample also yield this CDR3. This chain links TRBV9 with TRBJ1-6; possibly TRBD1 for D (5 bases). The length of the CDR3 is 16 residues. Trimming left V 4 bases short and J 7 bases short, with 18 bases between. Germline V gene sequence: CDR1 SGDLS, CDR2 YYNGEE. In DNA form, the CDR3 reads TGTGCCAGCAGCCCGCACCCCGGGGGTCGGAATTCACCCCTCCACTTT. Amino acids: CASSPHPGGRNSPLHF.

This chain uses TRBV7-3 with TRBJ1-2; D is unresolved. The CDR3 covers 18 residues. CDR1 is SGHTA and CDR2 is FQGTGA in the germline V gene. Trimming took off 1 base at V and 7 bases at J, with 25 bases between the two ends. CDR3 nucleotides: TGTGCCAGCAGCTTAAAGACGGTCCGGGTGAGGAATGGAAGTGGCTACACCTTC. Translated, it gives CASSLKTVRVRNGSGYTF.

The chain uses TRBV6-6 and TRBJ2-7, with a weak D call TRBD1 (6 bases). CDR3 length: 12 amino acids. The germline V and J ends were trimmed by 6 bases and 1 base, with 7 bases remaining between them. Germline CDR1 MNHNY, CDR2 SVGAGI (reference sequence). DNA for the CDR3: TGTGCCAGCAGAGGGGGTTCCTACGAGCAGTACTTC. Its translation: CASRGGSYEQYF.

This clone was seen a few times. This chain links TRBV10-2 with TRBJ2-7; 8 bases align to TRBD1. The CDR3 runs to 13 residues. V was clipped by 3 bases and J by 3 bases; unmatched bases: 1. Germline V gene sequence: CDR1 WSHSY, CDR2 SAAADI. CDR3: CASSETGGYEQYF. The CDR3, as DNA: TGCGCCAGCAGTGAAACAGGGGGCTACGAGCAGTACTTC.

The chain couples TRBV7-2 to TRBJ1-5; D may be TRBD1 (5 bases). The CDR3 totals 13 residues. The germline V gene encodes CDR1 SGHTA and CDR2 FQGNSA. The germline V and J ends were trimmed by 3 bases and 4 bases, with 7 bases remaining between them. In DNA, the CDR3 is TGTGCCAGCAGCTTCCAGGGAAATCAGCCCCAGCATTTT. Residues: CASSFQGNQPQHF.

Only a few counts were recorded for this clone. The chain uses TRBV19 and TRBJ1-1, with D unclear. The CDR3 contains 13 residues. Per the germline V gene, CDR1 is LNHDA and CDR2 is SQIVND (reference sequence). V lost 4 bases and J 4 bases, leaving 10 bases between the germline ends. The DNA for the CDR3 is TGTGCCAGTAGTAACGGGATCGGCACTGAAGCTTTCTTT. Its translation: CASSNGIGTEAFF.

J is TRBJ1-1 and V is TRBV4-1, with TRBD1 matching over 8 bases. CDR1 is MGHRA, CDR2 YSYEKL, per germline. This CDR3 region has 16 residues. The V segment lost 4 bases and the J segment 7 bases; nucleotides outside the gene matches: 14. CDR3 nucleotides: TGCGCCAGCAGCCTAGAAACCCCCGACAGGGGCGGTGAAGCTTTCTTT. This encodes CASSLETPDRGGEAFF.

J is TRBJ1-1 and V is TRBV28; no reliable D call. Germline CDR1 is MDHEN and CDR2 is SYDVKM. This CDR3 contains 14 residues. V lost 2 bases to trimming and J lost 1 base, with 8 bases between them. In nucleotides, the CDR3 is TGTGCCAGCAGTTTAAGAGGAGGGAACACTGAAGCTTTCTTT. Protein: CASSLRGGNTEAFF. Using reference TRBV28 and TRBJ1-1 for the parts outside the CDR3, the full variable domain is DVKVTQSSRYLVKRTGEKVFLECVQDMDHENMFWYRQDPGLGLRLIYFSYDVKMKEKGDIPEGYSVSREKKERFSLILESASTNQTSMYLCASSLRGGNTEAFFGQGTRLTVV.

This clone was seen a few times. The CDR3 nucleotides read TGTGCCAGCAGCCCAACGGGGACAGGGGTAACCCAGTACTTC. It codes for CASSPTGTGVTQYF. This rearrangement joins TRBV5-6 to TRBJ2-5, with 10 bases matching TRBD1. Germline CDR1 and CDR2: SGHDT and YYEEEE. The J segment lost 8 bases and the V segment lost 4 bases, leaving 8 bases of the junction unmatched. The CDR3 is 14 residues long.

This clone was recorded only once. CDR3 sequence: CASSMMSGEQETQYF. The CDR3 DNA follows: TGTGCCAGTAGTATGATGTCGGGGGAACAAGAGACCCAGTACTTC. The rearrangement links TRBV19 to TRBJ2-5, with D possibly being TRBD2 (6 bases). The germline CDR1 and CDR2 sequences are LNHDA and SQIVND (reference sequence). V lost 3 bases, J lost 2 bases, and 13 bases lay in between. The CDR3 spans 15 residues.

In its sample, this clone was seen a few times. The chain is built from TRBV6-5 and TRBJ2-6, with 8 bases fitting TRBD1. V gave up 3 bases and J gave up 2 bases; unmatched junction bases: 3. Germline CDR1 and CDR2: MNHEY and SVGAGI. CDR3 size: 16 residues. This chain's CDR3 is CASSYMTGAGANVLTF. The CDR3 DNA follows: TGTGCCAGCAGTTATATGACAGGGGCTGGGGCCAACGTCCTGACTTTC.

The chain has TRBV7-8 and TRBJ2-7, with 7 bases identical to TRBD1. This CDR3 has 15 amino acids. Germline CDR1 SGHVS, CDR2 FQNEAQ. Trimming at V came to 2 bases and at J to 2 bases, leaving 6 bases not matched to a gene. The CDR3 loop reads CASSLLGQGAYEQYF. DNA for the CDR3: TGTGCCAGCAGCTTATTAGGGCAGGGGGCCTACGAGCAGTACTTC.

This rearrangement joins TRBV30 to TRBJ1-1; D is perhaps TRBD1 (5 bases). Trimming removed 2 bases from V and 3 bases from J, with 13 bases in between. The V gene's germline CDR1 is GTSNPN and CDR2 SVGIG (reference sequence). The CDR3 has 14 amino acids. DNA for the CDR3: TGTGCCTGGAGTCCCAGTTGGGGGGACACTGAAGCTTTCTTT. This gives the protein CAWSPSWGDTEAFF.

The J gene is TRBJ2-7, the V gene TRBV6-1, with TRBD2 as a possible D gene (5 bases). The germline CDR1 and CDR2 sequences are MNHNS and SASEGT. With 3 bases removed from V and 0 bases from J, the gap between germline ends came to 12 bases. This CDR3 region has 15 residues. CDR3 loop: CASSELAGSSYEQYF. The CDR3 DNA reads TGTGCCAGCAGTGAGTTGGCGGGCAGCTCCTACGAGCAGTACTTC.

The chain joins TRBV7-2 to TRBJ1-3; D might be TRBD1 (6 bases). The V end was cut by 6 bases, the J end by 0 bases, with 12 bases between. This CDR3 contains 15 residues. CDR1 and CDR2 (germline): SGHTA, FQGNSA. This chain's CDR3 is CASSSTGLSGNTIYF. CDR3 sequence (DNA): TGTGCCAGCAGTTCTACAGGGCTCTCTGGAAACACCATATATTTT.

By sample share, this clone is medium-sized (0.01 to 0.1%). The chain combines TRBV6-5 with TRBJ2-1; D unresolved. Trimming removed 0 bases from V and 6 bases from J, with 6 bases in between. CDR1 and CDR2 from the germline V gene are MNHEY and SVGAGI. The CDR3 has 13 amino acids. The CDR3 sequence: CASSYSMRNEQFF. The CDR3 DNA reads TGTGCCAGCAGTTACTCGATGCGCAATGAGCAGTTCTTC.

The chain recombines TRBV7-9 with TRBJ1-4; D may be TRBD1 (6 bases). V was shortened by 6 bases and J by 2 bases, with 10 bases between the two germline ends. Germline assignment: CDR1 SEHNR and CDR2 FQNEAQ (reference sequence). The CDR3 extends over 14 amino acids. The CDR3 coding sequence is TGTGCCAGCAGGAGGGGGTTGACTAATGAAAAACTGTTTTTT. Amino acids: CASRRGLTNEKLFF.

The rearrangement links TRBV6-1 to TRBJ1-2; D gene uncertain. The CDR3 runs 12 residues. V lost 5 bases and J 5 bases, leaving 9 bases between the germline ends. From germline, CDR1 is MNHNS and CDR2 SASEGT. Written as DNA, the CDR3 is TGTGCCAGCAGTCTTGCCGGTTATGGCTACACCTTC. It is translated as CASSLAGYGYTF.

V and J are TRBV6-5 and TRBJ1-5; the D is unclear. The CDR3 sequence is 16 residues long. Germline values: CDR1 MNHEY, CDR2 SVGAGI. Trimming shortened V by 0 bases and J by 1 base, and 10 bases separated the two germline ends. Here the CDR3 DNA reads TGTGCCAGCAGTTACTCCGGTCCGGGAAGCAATCAGCCCCAGCATTTT. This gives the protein CASSYSGPGSNQPQHF.

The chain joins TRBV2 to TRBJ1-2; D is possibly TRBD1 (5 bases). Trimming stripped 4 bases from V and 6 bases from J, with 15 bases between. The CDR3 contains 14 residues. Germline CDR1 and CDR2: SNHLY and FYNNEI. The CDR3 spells CASSVYRSGDGYTF. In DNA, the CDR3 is TGTGCCAGCAGTGTTTACAGGAGTGGGGATGGCTACACCTTC.

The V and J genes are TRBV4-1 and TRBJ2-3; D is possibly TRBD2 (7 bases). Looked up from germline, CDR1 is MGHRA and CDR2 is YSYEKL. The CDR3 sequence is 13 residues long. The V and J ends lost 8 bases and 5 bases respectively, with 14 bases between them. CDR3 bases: TGCGCCAGCTGGGGCGGGGGCGTAGATACGCAGTATTTT. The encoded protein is CASWGGGVDTQYF.

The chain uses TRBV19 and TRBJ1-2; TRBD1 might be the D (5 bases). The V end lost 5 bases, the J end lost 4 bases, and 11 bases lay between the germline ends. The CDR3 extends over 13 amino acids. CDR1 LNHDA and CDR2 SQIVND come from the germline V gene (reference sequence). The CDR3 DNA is TGTGCCAGTAGTCCCCGGGACTTCTATGGCTACACCTTC. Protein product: CASSPRDFYGYTF. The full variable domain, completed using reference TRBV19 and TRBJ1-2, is DGGITQSPKYLFRKEGQNVTLSCEQNLNHDAMYWYRQDPGQGLRLIYYSQIVNDFQKGDIAEGYSVSREKKESFPLTVTSAQKNPTAFYLCASSPRDFYGYTFGSGTRLTVV.

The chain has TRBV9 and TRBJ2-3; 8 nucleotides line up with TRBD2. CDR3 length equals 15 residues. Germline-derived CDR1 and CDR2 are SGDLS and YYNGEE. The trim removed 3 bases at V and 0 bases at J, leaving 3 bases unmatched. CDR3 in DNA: TGTGCCAGCAGCGATAGCGGGGCTAGCACAGATACGCAGTATTTT. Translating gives CASSDSGASTDTQYF.

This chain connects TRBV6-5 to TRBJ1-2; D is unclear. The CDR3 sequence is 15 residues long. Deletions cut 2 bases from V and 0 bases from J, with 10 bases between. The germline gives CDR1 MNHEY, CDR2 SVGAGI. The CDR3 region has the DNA TGTGCCAGCAGTTACAGCGAGTCTTCTAACTATGGCTACACCTTC. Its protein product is CASSYSESSNYGYTF.